Listed below are T cell receptor beta chains from one sample, sequenced in a study of graft-versus-host responses after intestinal transplantation. These TCRs' antigens remain unknown. The method was immunoSEQ multiplex PCR; TCRdb's version includes in-frame clones alone and lacks a portion of them. Here the sample spans under 150,000 clones, approximately 92% being singletons. The sample here was unstimulated CD4+ T cells sorted from spleen or lymph node cells, taken before intestinal transplant. The receptors stem from a human donor who received an intestinal transplant. CDR3s include the opening cysteine and the closing phenylalanine or tryptophan. The order of the fields is J gene, D gene, clone size, V gene, CDR3 DNA, CDR3 protein. A D gene is named only where the DNA matches it firmly. Where a row states a size, it is once, few, many or the class of an expanded clone; other rows omit it.

TRBJ1-1,NA,NA,TRBV20-1,TGCAGTGCTAGCGGGGGGGCTGAAGCTTTCTTT,CSASGGAEAFF
TRBJ2-5,NA,NA,TRBV9,TGTGCCAGCAGCGGGCCGGGACTGCAAGAGACCCAGTACTTC,CASSGPGLQETQYF
TRBJ1-6,NA,NA,TRBV5-6,TGTGCCAGCAGCACCGGCAATTCACCCCTCCACTTT,CASSTGNSPLHF
TRBJ2-5,NA,NA,TRBV5-4,TGTGCCAGCAGCCTGGACAACCAAGAGACCCAGTACTTC,CASSLDNQETQYF
TRBJ2-3,NA,NA,TRBV5-1,TGCGCCAGCAGCTTGGGAGGGGGAACCACAGATACGCAGTATTTT,CASSLGGGTTDTQYF
TRBJ1-2,TRBD1,NA,TRBV5-1,TGCGCCAGCAGCTTGGTCCCAGGGGGCGGGGGCTACACCTTC,CASSLVPGGGGYTF
TRBJ2-1,TRBD2,NA,TRBV6-1,TGTGCCAGCAGTGAAGGCCAGGGAGCGGGGAATGAGCAGTTCTTC,CASSEGQGAGNEQFF
TRBJ2-2,TRBD2,NA,TRBV5-1,TGCGCCAGCAGCTTGATGGGGGGGGACAACACCGGGGAGCTGTTTTTT,CASSLMGGDNTGELFF
TRBJ2-1,NA,NA,TRBV7-9,TGTGCCAGCAGCTGGCAGGTTTATGAGCAGTTCTTC,CASSWQVYEQFF
TRBJ2-2,TRBD2,NA,TRBV7-3,TGTGCCAGCAGCCCAGGAGCTAGCGGGGACACCGGGGAGCTGTTTTTT,CASSPGASGDTGELFF
TRBJ2-7,NA,NA,TRBV18,TGTGCCAGCTCACCAGGACAGACTTCGGCCTACGAGCAGTACTTC,CASSPGQTSAYEQYF
TRBJ2-3,NA,NA,TRBV15,TGTGCCACCAGCACAGAACAGGCCACAGATACGCAGTATTTT,CATSTEQATDTQYF
TRBJ1-2,NA,NA,TRBV12-5,TGTGCTAGTTCAATGGACTGGTACTATGGCTACACCTTC,CASSMDWYYGYTF
TRBJ2-5,NA,NA,TRBV7-2,TGTGCCAGCAGCTTTGGGGGGGGCCTAGAGACCCAGTACTTC,CASSFGGGLETQYF
TRBJ1-1,NA,NA,TRBV11-3,TGTGCCAGCAGCTCTCCCAGACAGGTACTTGAACACACTGAAGCTTTCTTT,CASSSPRQVLEHTEAFF
TRBJ2-3,TRBD2,once,TRBV5-6,TGTGCCAGCAGGATAGCGGGGGGCACAGATACGCAGTATTTT,CASRIAGGTDTQYF